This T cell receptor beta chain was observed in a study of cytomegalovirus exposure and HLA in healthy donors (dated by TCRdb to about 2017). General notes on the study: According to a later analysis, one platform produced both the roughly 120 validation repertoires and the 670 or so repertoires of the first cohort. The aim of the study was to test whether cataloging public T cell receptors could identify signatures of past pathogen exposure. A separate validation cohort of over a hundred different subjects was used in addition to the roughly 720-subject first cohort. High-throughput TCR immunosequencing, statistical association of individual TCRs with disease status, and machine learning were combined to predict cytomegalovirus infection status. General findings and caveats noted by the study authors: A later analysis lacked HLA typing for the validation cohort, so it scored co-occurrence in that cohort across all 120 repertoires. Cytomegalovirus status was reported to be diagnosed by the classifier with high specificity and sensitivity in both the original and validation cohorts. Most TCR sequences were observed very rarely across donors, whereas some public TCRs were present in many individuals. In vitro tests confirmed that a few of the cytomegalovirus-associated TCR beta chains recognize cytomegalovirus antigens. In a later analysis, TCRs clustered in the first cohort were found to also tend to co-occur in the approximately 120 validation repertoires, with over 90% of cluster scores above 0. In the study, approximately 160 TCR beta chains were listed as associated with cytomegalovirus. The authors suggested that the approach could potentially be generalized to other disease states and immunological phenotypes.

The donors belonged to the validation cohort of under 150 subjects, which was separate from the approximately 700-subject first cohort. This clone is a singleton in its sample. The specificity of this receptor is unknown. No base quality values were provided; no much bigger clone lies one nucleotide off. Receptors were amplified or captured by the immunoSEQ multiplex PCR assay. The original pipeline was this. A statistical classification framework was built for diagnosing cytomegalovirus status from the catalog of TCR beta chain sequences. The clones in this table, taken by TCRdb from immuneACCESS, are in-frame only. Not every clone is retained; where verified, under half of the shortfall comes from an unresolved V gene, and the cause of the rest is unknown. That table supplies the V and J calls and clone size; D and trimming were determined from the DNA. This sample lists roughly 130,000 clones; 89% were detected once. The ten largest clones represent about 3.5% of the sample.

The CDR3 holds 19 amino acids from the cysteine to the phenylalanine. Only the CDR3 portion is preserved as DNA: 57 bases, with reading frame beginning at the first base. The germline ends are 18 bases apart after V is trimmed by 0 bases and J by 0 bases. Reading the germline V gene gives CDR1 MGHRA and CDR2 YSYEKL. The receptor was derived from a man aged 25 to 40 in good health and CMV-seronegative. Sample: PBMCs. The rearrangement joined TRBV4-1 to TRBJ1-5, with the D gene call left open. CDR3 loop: CASSQDLVGPRNSNQPQHF. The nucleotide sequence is TGCGCCAGCAGCCAAGATCTGGTGGGCCCCCGGAATAGCAATCAGCCCCAGCATTTT.